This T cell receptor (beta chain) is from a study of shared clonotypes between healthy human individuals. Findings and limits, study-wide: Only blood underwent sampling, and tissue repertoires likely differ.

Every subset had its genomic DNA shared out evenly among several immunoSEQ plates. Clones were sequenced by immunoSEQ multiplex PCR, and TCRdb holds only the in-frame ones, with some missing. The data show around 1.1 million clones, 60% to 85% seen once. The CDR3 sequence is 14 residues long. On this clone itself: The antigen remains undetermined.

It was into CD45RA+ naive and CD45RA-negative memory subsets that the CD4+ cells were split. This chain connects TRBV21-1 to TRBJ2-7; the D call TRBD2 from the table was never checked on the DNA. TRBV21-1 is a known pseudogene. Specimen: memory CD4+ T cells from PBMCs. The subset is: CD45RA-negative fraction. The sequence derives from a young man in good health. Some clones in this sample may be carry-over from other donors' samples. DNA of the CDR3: TGTGCCAGCAGCAAGGGAGCTGCGTCCTACGAGCAGTACTTC. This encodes CASSKGAASYEQYF.